What follows describes a single T cell receptor beta chain. Germline CDR1 and CDR2: SGHKS and YYEKEE (reference sequence). Trimming took 2 bases from V and 8 from J; bases not matched to a gene: 14. CDR3 size: 17 residues. In the authors' methods: From reference gene primer amplification, estimates of nucleated cell counts were derived. Libraries were prepared by immunoSEQ multiplex PCR; TCRdb keeps only in-frame clonotypes and omits some of them. V, J and clone size derive from that table, while D and trimming were established from the DNA sequence. The repertoire consists of around 480,000 clones, with approximately 90% occurring once and the leading ten covering around 12%. The entry originates in a study of blood T cell repertoires in COVID-19. Looking at the study overall: Some COVID-19 samples were acute and others convalescent; all came from the United States, Italy and Spain.

Seattle patients were enrolled while actively infected and followed longitudinally. The genes are TRBV5-5 and TRBJ2-1, with TRBD1 identical over 9 bases. Sequencing was performed on peripheral blood. This TCR came from a woman in her 50s with COVID-19, enrolled during active disease. The CDR3 here is CASSLTPAGTGTDEQFF. Written as DNA, the CDR3 is TGTGCCAGCAGCTTAACGCCCGCCGGGACAGGGACCGATGAGCAGTTCTTC.